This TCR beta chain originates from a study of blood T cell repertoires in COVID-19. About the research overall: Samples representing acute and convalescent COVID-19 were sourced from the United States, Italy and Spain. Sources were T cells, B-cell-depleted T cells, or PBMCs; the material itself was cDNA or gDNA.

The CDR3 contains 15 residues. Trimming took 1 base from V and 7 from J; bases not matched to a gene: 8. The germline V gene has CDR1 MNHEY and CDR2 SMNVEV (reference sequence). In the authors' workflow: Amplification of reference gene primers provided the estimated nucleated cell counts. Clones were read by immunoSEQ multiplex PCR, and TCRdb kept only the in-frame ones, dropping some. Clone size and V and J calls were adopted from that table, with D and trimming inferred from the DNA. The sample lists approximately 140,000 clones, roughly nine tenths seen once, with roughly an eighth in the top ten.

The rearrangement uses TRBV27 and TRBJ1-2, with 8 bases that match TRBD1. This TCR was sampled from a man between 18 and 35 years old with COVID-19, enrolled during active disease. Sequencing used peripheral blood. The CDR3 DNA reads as TGTGCCAGCAGTTTATTGGGGCAGGGGGCGGGTGGCTACACCTTC. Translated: CASSLLGQGAGGYTF.